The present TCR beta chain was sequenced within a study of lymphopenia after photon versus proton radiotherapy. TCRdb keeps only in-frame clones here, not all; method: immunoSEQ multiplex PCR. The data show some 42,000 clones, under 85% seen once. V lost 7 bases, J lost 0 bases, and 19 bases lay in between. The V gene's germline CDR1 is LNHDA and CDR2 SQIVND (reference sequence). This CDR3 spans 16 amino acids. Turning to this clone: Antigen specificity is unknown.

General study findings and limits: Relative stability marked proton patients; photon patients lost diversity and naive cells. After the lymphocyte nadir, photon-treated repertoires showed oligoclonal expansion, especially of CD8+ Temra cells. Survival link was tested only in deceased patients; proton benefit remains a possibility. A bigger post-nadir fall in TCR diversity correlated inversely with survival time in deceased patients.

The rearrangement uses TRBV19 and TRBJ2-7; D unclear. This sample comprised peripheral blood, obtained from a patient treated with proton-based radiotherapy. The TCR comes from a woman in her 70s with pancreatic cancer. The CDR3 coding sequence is TGTGCCAGTACCCCACGTGTAGGACCGAGCTCCTACGAGCAGTACTTC. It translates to CASTPRVGPSSYEQYF.